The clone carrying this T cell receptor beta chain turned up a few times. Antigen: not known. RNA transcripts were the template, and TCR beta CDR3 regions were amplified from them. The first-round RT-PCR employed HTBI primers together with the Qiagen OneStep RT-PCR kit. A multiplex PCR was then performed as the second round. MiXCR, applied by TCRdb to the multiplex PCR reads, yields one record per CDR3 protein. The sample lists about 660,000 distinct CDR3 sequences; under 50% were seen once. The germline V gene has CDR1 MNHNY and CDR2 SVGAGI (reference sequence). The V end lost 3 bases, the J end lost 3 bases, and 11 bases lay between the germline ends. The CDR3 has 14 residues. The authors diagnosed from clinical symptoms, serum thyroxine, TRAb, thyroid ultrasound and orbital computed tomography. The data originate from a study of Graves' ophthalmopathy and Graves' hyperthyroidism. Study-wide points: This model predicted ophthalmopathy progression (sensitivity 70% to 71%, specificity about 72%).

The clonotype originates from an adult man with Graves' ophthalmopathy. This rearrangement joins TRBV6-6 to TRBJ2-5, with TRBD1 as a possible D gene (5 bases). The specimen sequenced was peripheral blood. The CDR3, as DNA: TGTGCCAGCAGTTATAGGGGCCAAGAAGAGACCCAGTACTTC. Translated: CASSYRGQEETQYF.